This T cell receptor (beta chain) stems from a study of blood T cell repertoires in COVID-19 (TCRdb year 2020). The study in broad terms: The collaborator samples originated in the United States, Italy and Spain and spanned the acute and convalescent phases of COVID-19. The prospective study material was composed of cDNA or gDNA derived from T cells, B-cell-depleted T cells, or PBMCs. The dataset comprised deeply sampled blood TCRbeta repertoires from subjects exposed to, actively infected with, or recovered from COVID-19. The repertoires were made available in a free public database intended to serve as a resource for research on the immune response to SARS-CoV-2. The samples were drawn from the first 160 participants of the ongoing ImmuneRACE study and from 1,254 subjects provided by 6 global collaborators. Where HLA class I and class II types were available, the types were taken from metadata supplied by the sample provider, not from assay-based typing. A de-identified subject ID, COVID-19 status, age in years and sex were almost always included in the sample metadata.

Note on this clone: Its antigen remains undetermined. One base away there is no much larger clone; base qualities are not given.

For CDR1 and CDR2, the germline V gene (reference sequence) lists SEHNR and FQNEAQ. Counted from cysteine to phenylalanine, this CDR3 has 14 amino acids. Only CDR3 DNA remains: 42 bases, in frame from the first base. The V end loses 5 bases and the J end loses 1 base, and a stretch of 11 bases separates them. Study-level results and caveats: The amount of clinical and demographic metadata varied by source and participant and was provided uncurated.

TCRbeta CDR3 regions were amplified from genomic DNA by means of the immunoSEQ Assay, a bias-controlled multiplex PCR. Under the source paper's analysis protocol: Within the assay, amplification of reference gene primers was used to estimate how many nucleated cells each sample contained. Sequence reads were collapsed and filtered to measure the absolute abundance of every unique TCRbeta CDR3 rearrangement. For each sample, productive Simpson clonality was calculated as the square root of Simpson's diversity index over productive rearrangements. The table was pulled from immuneACCESS by TCRdb, which kept in-frame rearrangements only. Such tables lose some clones; where checked, under half of the loss comes from unresolved V genes, and the rest has no known cause. The DNA was the basis for D and trimming; V, J and clone size are from that table. This sample gives around 270,000 clones in total; about nine tenths of them show up just once. In total, the top ten clones hold approximately 2.6% of the sample.

One collaborating source in Seattle enrolled patients during active infection and followed them longitudinally through the course of disease. Collaborating institutions collected whole blood in K2EDTA tubes following their own protocols. For TCRbeta analysis, collaborator samples were shipped as frozen whole blood, as isolated PBMCs, or as DNA extracted from either sample type. The chain links TRBV7-9 with TRBJ1-1, and perhaps TRBD1 as D gene, on 6 matching bases. The sample taken for sequencing was peripheral blood. The receptor was derived from a person aged 18 to 35 with COVID-19, enrolled during active disease. The sequenced DNA is TGTGCCAGCAGCCATCAGGGGAGGAACACTGAAGCTTTCTTT. This is translated as CASSHQGRNTEAFF.